This TCR beta chain is drawn from a study of read filtering for tumor transcriptome and immune sequencing. Study results and limitations: IR-seq captured clonotypes deeper and more reliably than RNA-seq.

The CDR3 sequence is 14 residues long. V was cut by 6 bases and J by 5 bases, with 14 bases left in between. Germline CDR1 reads SGHRS; CDR2 reads YFSETQ. From 300 to 400 ng of RNA, a library with molecular barcoded alpha/delta and beta/gamma adaptors was made. TCRdb recomputed calls from the reads with MiXCR, one row per CDR3 protein. The top ten hold roughly 18% of the sample, which has around 41,000 distinct CDR3 sequences, approximately 14% seen once. This clonotype was seen many times. Its matching antigen is unknown. The gene calls are TRBV5-1 and TRBJ1-4; D gene unclear. The receptor's source is a donor aged 40 or older with multiple myeloma. The sequencing sample was made of a population of CD138-negative cells sorted from bone marrow. CDR3 nucleotide sequence: TGCGCCAGCACCCCCGGGAGCAAGAATGAAAAACTGTTTTTT. This gives the protein CASTPGSKNEKLFF.